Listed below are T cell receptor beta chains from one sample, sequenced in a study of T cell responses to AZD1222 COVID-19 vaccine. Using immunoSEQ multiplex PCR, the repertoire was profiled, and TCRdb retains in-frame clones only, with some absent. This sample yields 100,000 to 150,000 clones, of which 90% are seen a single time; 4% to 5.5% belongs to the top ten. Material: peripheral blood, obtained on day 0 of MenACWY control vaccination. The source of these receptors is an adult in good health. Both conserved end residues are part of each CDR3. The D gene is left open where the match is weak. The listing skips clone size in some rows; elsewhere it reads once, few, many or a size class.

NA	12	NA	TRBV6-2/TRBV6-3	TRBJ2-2	TGTGCCAGCAGTAACCGGATCGGGGAGCTGTTTTTT	CASSNRIGELFF
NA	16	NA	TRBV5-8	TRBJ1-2	TGTGCCAGCAGCCCGGTGGGGCAGGTCTGGGGCTATGGCTACACCTTC	CASSPVGQVWGYGYTF
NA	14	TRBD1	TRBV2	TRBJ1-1	TGTGCCAGCAGAACACAAATCCAGGGGGCGGCAGCTTTCTTT	CASRTQIQGAAAFF
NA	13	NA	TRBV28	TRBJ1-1	TGTGCCAGCAGTCCCGGGGGGTACACTGAAGCTTTCTTT	CASSPGGYTEAFF
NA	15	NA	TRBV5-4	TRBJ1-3	TGTGCCAGCAGCTTGGTGCAGTTTCTTCAAAACAGCATATATTTT	CASSLVQFLQNSIYF
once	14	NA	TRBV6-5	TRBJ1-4	TGTGCCAGCAGTTATAGTTTGGCCAAACCCGGATTGTTTTTT	CASSYSLAKPGLFF
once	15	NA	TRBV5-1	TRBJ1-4	TGCGCCAGCAGCTTGCCGGGGGGCTCTAATGAAAAACTGTTTTTT	CASSLPGGSNEKLFF
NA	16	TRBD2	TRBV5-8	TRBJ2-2	TGTGCCAGCAGCGTGGCTAGCGGAACGAACACCGGGGAGCTGTTTTTT	CASSVASGTNTGELFF
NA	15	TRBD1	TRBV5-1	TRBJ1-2	TGCGCCAGCAGCTCGGGCGGGACAGGAGGGTATGGCTACACCTTC	CASSSGGTGGYGYTF
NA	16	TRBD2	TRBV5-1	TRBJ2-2	TGCGCCAGCAGCCCTGACCGGGGGGGCCCCACCGGGGAGCTGTTTTTT	CASSPDRGGPTGELFF
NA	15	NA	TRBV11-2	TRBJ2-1	TGTGCCAGCAGCCATTACTCCGGACTTAACAATGAGCAGTTCTTC	CASSHYSGLNNEQFF
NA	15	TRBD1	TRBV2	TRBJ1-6	TGTGCCAGCATTAGGGACAGGGCCAAGAATTCACCCCTCCACTTT	CASIRDRAKNSPLHF
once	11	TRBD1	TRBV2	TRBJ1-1	TGTGCAGGGGGCCTGAACACTGAAGCTTTCTTT	CAGGLNTEAFF
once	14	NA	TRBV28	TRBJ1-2	TGTGCCCATGGACGGGACAACCCACGGAATGGCTACACCTTC	CAHGRDNPRNGYTF
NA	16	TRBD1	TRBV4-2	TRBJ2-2	TGTGCCAGCAGCCCTCACAGGGGGTTGGGGACCGGGGAGCTGTTTTTT	CASSPHRGLGTGELFF
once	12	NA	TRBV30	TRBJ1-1	TGTGCCTGGAGGATTGAACAGACTGAAGCTTTCTTT	CAWRIEQTEAFF